Following are 12 T cell receptor beta chains from one sample sequenced in a study of blood T cell repertoires in COVID-19. The repertoire was sequenced with immunoSEQ multiplex PCR; TCRdb's copy has only in-frame clones and lacks some. Of 250,000 to 300,000 clones in the sample, 88% are singletons; the top ten hold 0.99%. Input material: peripheral blood. The receptors originated from a woman aged 35 to 49 who had recovered from COVID-19.

The gene calls are TRBV7-6 and TRBJ1-1; possible D gene TRBD1, 6 bases. The V end lost 7 bases, the J end lost 8 bases, and 17 bases lay between the germline ends. CDR1 is SGHVS, CDR2 FNYEAQ, per germline. The CDR3 is 13 residues long. CDR3 protein: CASTRGGAMEAFF. CDR3 DNA: TGTGCCAGCACCCGGGGGGGGGCCATGGAAGCTTTCTTT.

This chain links TRBV11-3 with TRBJ2-1, with D possibly matching TRBD2 (5 bases). There are 15 residues in the CDR3. In germline, CDR1 is SGHNT, CDR2 YENEEA. V was trimmed by 3 bases and J by 2 bases, leaving 11 bases between them. CDR3 residues: CASSLAGQTYNEQFF. CDR3 DNA sequence: TGTGCCAGCAGCTTGGCGGGCCAGACCTACAATGAGCAGTTCTTC.

As regards this clone: In this CDR3 the conserved last residue, phenylalanine or tryptophan, is missing, so a read error is likely. The DNA is left out, because the CDR3 cannot be placed on it with certainty; the CDR3 is given as TCRdb lists it. The V and J genes are TRBV11-2 and TRBJ1-2. Per germline, CDR1 SGHAT and CDR2 FQNNGV. Including both end residues, the CDR3 is 11 amino acids long. The CDR3 sequence is CASSLASGVGL.

V usage is TRBV3-1 (or the pseudogene TRBV3-2) and J usage is TRBJ2-7, with 10 bases that match TRBD1. The junction had 11 bases not matched to a gene; V was cut back by 0 bases and J by 6 bases. CDR3 length: 17 amino acids. Germline V lookup: CDR1 LGHDT, CDR2 YNNKEL (reference sequence). In nucleotides, the CDR3 is TGTGCCAGCAGCCAAGACACCCCCGGGACAGGGGCTGGCGAGCAGTACTTC. It translates to CASSQDTPGTGAGEQYF.

The genes are TRBV29-1 and TRBJ2-1; 8 bases fit TRBD2. CDR3 length equals 17 residues. Per germline, CDR1 SQVTM and CDR2 ANQGSEA. V gave up 4 bases and J gave up 2 bases; unmatched junction bases: 13. CDR3 in amino acids: CSVVGLAGQTTYNEQFF. The CDR3 nucleotides read TGCAGCGTTGTGGGGCTAGCGGGCCAGACGACCTACAATGAGCAGTTCTTC.

The genes are TRBV4-3 and TRBJ1-5; D gene unclear. In germline, CDR1 is LGHNA, CDR2 YSLEER. V was clipped by 4 bases and J by 4 bases, with 14 bases between them. The CDR3 runs 15 residues. The CDR3 coding sequence is TGCGCCAGCAGCCCAAGTTTAGACTGGAATCAGCCCCAGCATTTT. Translation gives CASSPSLDWNQPQHF.

The gene calls are TRBV10-3 and TRBJ1-1, with D perhaps TRBD1 (6 bases). Deletions cut 5 bases from V and 0 bases from J, with 13 bases between. Germline V CDR1 and CDR2: ENHRY, SYGVKD. This CDR3 has 15 amino acids. The CDR3 DNA follows: TGTGCCATCAGTCCGGGGGGGGCGATGAACACTGAAGCTTTCTTT. This encodes CAISPGGAMNTEAFF.

The chain uses TRBV3-1 (or the pseudogene TRBV3-2) and TRBJ1-5; 9 bases fit TRBD1. Germline V gene lookup returns CDR1 LGHDT and CDR2 YNNKEL (reference sequence). The CDR3 length is 16 residues. Trimming cost V 2 bases and J 2 bases; bases outside gene matches: 4. The CDR3 DNA sequence: TGTGCCAGCAGCCAACGACAGGGGGTTGGCAATCAGCCCCAGCATTTT. It translates to CASSQRQGVGNQPQHF.

The chain has TRBV27 and TRBJ2-3; 7 bases fit TRBD2. The CDR3 has 14 residues. Germline CDR1 MNHEY, CDR2 SMNVEV (reference sequence). Losses at the gene ends were 2 bases for V and 5 bases for J; bases not matched to a gene: 4. CDR3 coding DNA: TGTGCCAGCAGTTTAGCGGGAGTCGGAGATACGCAGTATTTT. It is translated as CASSLAGVGDTQYF.

In the case of this clone: The junction departs from the called germline gene at one end, perhaps through a read error. This chain's CDR3 is CASSLVGSGGQETQYF. CDR3 DNA: TGTGCTAGCAGCTTGGTCGGGAGTGGAGGCCAAGAGACCCAGTACTTC. This sequence joins TRBV7-7 and TRBJ2-5; D might be TRBD2 (6 bases). CDR3 length: 16 residues. Germline lookup yields CDR1 SSHAT and CDR2 FNYEAQ (reference sequence). Combining the CDR3 with reference TRBV7-7 and TRBJ2-5 gives the whole variable domain GAGVSQSPRYKVTKRGQDVTLRCDPISSHATLYWYQQALGQGPEFLTYFNYEAQPDKSGLPSDRFSAERPEGSISTLTIQRTEQRDSAMYRCASSLVGSGGQETQYFGPGTRLLVL.

In the case of this clone: Other DNA sequences in the same sample also yield this CDR3. CDR3 sequence: CASSIGGVAGELFF. DNA for the CDR3: TGTGCCAGTAGTATTGGGGGGGTTGCCGGGGAGCTGTTTTTT. This rearrangement joins TRBV19 to TRBJ2-2; TRBD2 matches 7 bases. V was pared by 3 bases and J by 6 bases, with 4 bases of the junction left unmatched. The CDR3 consists of 14 residues. Germline V gives CDR1 LNHDA, CDR2 SQIVND (reference sequence).

DNA for the CDR3: TGTGCCAGTAGTATCGGGACAGGGTGGGGCGATGAGCAGTTCTTC. Amino acid sequence: CASSIGTGWGDEQFF. This chain joins TRBV19 and TRBJ2-1; 9 positions agree with TRBD1. The germline V gene has CDR1 LNHDA and CDR2 SQIVND (reference sequence). V dropped 3 bases and J dropped 8; count of bases not matched to a gene: 8. The CDR3 is 15 amino acids.